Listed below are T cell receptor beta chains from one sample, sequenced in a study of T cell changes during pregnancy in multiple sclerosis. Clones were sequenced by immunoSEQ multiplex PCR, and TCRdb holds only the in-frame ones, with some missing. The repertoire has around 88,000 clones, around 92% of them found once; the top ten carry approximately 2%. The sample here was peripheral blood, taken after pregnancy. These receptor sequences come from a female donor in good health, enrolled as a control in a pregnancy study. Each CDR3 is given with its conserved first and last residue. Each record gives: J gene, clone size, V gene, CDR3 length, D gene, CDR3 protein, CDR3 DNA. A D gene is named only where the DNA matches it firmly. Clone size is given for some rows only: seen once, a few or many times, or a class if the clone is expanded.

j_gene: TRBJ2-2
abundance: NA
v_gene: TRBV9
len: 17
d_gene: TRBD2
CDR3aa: CASSARLAGPNTGELFF
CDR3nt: TGTGCCAGCAGCGCGAGACTAGCGGGGCCGAACACCGGGGAGCTGTTTTTT

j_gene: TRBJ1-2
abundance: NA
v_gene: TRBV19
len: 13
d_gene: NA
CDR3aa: CASRGSANYGYTF
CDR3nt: TGTGCCAGCAGGGGCTCAGCTAACTATGGCTACACCTTC

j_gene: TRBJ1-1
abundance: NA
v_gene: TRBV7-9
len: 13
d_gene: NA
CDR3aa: CASSLMAEAEAFF
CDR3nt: TGTGCCAGCAGTTTGATGGCCGAGGCTGAAGCTTTCTTT

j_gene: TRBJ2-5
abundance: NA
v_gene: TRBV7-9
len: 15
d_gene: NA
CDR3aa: CASSPLRTGSETQYF
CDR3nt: TGTGCCAGCAGCCCCCTTCGGACGGGGTCGGAGACCCAGTACTTC

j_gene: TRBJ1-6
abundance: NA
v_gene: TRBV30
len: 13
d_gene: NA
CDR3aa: CAWSGGYNSPLHF
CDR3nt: TGTGCCTGGAGTGGCGGTTATAATTCACCCCTCCACTTT

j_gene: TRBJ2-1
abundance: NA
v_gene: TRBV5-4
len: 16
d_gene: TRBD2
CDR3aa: CASSLVLAGGGNEQFF
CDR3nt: TGTGCCAGCAGCTTGGTTCTAGCGGGAGGGGGTAATGAGCAGTTCTTC

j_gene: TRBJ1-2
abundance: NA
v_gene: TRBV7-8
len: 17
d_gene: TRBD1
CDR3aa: CASSLQGTGPRHYGYTF
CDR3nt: TGTGCCAGCAGCCTGCAGGGGACAGGCCCTCGGCACTATGGCTACACCTTC

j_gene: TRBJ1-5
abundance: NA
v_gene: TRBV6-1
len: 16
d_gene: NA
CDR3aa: CASSGTVTRGNQPQHF
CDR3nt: TGTGCCAGCAGTGGGACAGTCACCCGGGGCAATCAGCCCCAGCATTTT

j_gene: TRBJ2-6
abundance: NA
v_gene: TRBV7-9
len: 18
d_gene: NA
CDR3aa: CASSRGPRAGTGANVLTF
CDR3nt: TGTGCCAGCAGCCGAGGACCCAGGGCGGGGACTGGGGCCAACGTCCTGACTTTC

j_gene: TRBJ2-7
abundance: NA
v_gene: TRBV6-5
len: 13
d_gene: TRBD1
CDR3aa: CASSDRGSYEQYF
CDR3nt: TGTGCCAGCAGTGACAGGGGGAGTTACGAGCAGTACTTC

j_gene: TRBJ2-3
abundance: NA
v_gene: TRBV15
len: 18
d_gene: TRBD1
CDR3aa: CATSFKPGQGLSTDTQYF
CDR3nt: TGTGCCACCAGTTTTAAACCGGGACAGGGCCTTAGCACAGATACGCAGTATTTT

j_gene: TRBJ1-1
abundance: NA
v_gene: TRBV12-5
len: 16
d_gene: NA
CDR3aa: CASGLVLRQSNTEAFF
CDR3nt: TGTGCTAGTGGTTTGGTACTGAGACAGTCGAACACTGAAGCTTTCTTT

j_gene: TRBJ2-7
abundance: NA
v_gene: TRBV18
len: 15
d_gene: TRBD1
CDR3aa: CASSPPRTGSYEQYF
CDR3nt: TGTGCCAGCTCACCACCGAGGACAGGGTCCTACGAGCAGTACTTC

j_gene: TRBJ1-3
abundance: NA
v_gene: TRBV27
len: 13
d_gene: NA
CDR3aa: CASQQGSGNTIYF
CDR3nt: TGTGCCAGCCAACAGGGCTCAGGAAACACCATATATTTT

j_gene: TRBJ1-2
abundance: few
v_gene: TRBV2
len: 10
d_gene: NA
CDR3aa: CASSLGGYTF
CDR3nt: TGTGCCAGCAGCCTCGGTGGCTACACCTTC

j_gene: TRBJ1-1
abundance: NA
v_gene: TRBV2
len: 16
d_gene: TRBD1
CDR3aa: CASSDTGGKSGTEAFF
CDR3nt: TGTGCCAGCAGTGATACAGGGGGCAAATCGGGCACTGAAGCTTTCTTT

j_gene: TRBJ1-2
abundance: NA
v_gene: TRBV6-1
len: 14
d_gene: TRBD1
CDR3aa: CASSEAQGNYGYTF
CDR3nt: TGTGCCAGCAGTGAAGCACAGGGGAACTATGGCTACACCTTC

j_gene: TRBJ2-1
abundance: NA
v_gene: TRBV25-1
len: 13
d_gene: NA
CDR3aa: CASGGTASYEQFF
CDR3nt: TGTGCCAGCGGAGGGACAGCCTCCTATGAGCAGTTCTTC

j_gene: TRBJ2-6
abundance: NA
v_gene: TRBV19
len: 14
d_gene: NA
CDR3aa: CASITGSGANVLTF
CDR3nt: TGTGCCAGTATTACGGGGTCTGGGGCCAACGTCCTGACTTTC

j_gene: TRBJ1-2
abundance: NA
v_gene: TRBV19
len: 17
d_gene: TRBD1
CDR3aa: CASSNTGTGGGRYGYTF
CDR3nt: TGTGCCAGTAGTAATACCGGGACAGGGGGCGGACGATATGGCTACACCTTC

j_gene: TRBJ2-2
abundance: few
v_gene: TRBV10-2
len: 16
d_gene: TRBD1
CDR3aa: CASRNGGTGLTGELFF
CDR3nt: TGCGCCAGCAGGAACGGCGGGACAGGCCTGACCGGGGAGCTGTTTTTT

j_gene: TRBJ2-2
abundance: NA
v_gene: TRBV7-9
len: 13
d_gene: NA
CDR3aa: CASSLSGAGELFF
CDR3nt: TGTGCCAGCAGCTTATCGGGGGCCGGGGAGCTGTTTTTT

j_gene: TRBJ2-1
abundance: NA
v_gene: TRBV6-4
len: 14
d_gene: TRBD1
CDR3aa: CASKGTGDSNEQFF
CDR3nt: TGTGCCAGCAAGGGGACAGGGGATTCCAATGAGCAGTTCTTC

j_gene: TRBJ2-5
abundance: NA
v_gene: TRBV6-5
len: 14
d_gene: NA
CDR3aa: CASSYSRARQTQYF
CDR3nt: TGTGCCAGCAGTTACTCGAGAGCGCGACAGACCCAGTACTTC

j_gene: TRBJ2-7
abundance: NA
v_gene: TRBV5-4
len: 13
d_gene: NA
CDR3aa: CASSEGHLYEQYF
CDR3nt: TGTGCCAGCAGCGAGGGACACCTCTACGAGCAGTACTTC

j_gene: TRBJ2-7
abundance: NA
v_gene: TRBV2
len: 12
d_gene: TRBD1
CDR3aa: CASTDRAHEQYF
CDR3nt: TGTGCCAGCACGGACAGGGCTCACGAGCAGTACTTC

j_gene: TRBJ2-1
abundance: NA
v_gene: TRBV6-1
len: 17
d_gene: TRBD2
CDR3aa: CASSGGYSREIRNEQFF
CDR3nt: TGTGCCAGCAGTGGAGGTTACTCGCGGGAGATAAGGAATGAGCAGTTCTTC

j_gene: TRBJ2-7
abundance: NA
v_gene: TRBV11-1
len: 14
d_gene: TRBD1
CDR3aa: CASSRGQGLNEQYF
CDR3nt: TGTGCCAGCAGCCGAGGACAGGGGTTGAACGAGCAGTACTTC

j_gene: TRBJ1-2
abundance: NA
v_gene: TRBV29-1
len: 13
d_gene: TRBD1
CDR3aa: CSVPTGTVYGYTF
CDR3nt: TGCAGCGTACCAACCGGGACAGTATATGGCTACACCTTC

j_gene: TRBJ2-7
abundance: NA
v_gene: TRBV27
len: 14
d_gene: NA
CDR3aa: CASRIMAGDYEQYF
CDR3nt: TGTGCCAGCAGAATAATGGCAGGGGACTACGAGCAGTACTTC

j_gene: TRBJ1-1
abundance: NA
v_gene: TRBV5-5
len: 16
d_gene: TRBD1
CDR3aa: CASSYPGQTMNTEAFF
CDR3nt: TGTGCCAGCAGCTATCCGGGACAGACCATGAACACTGAAGCTTTCTTT

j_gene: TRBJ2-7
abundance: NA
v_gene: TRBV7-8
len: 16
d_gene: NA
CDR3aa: CASSLVLGAVSYEQYF
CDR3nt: TGTGCCAGCAGCTTAGTCCTGGGGGCCGTTAGTTACGAGCAGTACTTC

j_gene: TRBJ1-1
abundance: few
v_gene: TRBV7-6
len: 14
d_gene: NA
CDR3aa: CASSLSAMNTEAFF
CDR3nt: TGTGCCAGCAGCTTAAGTGCGATGAACACTGAAGCTTTCTTT

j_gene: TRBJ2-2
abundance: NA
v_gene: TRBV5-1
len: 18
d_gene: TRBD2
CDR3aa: CASSLTGLAGSNTGELFF
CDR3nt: TGCGCCAGCAGCTTGACAGGACTAGCGGGCTCGAACACCGGGGAGCTGTTTTTT

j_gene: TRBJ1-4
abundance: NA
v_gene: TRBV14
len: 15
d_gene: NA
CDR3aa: CASSQVAGPAEKLFF
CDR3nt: TGTGCCAGCAGCCAAGTAGCCGGCCCCGCTGAAAAACTGTTTTTT

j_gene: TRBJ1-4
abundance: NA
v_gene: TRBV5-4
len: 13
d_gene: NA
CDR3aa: CASSFGGLEKLFF
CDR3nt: TGTGCCAGCAGCTTCGGCGGTTTGGAAAAACTGTTTTTT

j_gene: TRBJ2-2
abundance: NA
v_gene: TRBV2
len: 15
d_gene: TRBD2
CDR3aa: CAIGTSGSATGELFF
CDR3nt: TGTGCCATCGGGACTAGCGGAAGCGCCACCGGGGAGCTGTTTTTT

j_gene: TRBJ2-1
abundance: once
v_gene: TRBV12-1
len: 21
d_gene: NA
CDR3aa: CASSFGKRGTGGVFSGNEQFF
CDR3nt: TGTGCCAGCAGCTTTGGAAAGCGGGGGACAGGGGGTGTCTTTAGCGGGAATGAGCAGTTCTTC

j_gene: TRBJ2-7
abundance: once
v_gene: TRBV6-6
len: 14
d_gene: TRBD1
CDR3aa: CASSYYRTGYEQYF
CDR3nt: TGTGCCAGCAGTTACTATCGGACAGGCTACGAGCAGTACTTC

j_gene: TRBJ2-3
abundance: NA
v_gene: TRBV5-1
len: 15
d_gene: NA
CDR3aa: CASCSNPEHTDTQYF
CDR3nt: TGCGCCAGCTGCTCCAATCCGGAGCACACAGATACGCAGTATTTT

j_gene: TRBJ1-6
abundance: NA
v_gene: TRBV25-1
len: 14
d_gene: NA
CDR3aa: CASSSQVYNSPLHF
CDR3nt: TGTGCCAGCAGCTCTCAGGTCTATAATTCACCCCTCCACTTT

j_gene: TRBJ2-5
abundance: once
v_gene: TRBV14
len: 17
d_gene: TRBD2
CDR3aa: CASSGRLALAPQETQYF
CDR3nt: TGTGCCAGCAGCGGCCGACTAGCCCTGGCCCCCCAAGAGACCCAGTACTTC

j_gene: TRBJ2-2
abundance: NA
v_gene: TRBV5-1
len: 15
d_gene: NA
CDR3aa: CASSLAGPNTGELFF
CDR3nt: TGCGCCAGCAGCTTGGCAGGGCCGAACACCGGGGAGCTGTTTTTT

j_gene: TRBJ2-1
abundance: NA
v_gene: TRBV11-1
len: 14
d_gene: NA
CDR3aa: CASSLFPGEGEQFF
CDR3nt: TGTGCCAGCAGCTTGTTCCCAGGGGAAGGTGAGCAGTTCTTC

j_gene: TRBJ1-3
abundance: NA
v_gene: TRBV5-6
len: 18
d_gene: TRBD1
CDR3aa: CASSLVGQGALSGNTIYF
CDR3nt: TGTGCCAGCAGCTTGGTGGGACAGGGTGCCCTCTCTGGAAACACCATATATTTT

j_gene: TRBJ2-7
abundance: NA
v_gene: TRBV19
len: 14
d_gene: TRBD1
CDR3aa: CASTWTGGSYEQYF
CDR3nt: TGTGCCAGTACCTGGACAGGGGGCTCCTACGAGCAGTACTTC

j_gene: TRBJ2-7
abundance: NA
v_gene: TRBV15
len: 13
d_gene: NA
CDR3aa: CATSRGRSYEQYF
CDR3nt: TGTGCCACCAGCAGAGGCAGGTCCTACGAGCAGTACTTC

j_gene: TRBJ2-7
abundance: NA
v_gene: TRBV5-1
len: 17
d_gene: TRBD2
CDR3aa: CASSYVGTSGSGYEQYF
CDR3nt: TGCGCCAGCAGCTATGTGGGGACTAGCGGGAGTGGCTACGAGCAGTACTTC

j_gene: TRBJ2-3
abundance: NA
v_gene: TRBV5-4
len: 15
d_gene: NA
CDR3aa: CASSLLRTSTDTQYF
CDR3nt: TGTGCCAGCAGCTTGCTCCGGACTAGCACAGATACGCAGTATTTT

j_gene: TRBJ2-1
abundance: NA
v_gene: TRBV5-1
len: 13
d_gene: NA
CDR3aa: CASSHRGPNEQFF
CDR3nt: TGCGCCAGCAGCCACCGGGGTCCCAATGAGCAGTTCTTC

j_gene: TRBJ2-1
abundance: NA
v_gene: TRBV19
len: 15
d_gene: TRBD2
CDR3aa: CASSKTSGTYNEQFF
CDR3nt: TGTGCCAGTAGTAAAACTAGCGGAACCTACAATGAGCAGTTCTTC

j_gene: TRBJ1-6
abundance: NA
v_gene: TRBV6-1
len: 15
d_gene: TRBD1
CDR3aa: CASSEVGQGNSPLHF
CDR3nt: TGTGCCAGCAGTGAGGTGGGACAGGGGAATTCACCCCTCCACTTT

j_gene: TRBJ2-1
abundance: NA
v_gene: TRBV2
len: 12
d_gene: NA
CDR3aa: CASSGSYNEQFF
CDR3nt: TGTGCCAGCAGCGGGAGCTACAATGAGCAGTTCTTC

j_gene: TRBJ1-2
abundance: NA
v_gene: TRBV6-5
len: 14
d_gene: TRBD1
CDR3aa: CASSSSTGGYGYTF
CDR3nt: TGTGCCAGCAGTTCCTCGACAGGGGGCTATGGCTACACCTTC

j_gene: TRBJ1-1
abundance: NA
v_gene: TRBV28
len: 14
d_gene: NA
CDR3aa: CASQRQGMNTEAFF
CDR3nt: TGTGCCAGCCAAAGGCAGGGGATGAACACTGAAGCTTTCTTT